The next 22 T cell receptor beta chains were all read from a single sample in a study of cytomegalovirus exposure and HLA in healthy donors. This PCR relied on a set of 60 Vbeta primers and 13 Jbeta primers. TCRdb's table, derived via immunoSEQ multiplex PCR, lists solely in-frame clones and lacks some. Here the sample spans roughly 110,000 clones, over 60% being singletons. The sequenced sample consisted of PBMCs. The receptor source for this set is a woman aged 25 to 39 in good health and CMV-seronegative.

Written as DNA, the CDR3 is TGTGCCACCAGCAGGGCAGGGGGCAAGGATGGCTACACCTTC. It translates to CATSRAGGKDGYTF. The chain recombines TRBV15 with TRBJ1-2; 8 positions match TRBD1. The germline gives CDR1 LNHNV, CDR2 YYDKDF (reference sequence). The V segment lost 3 bases and the J segment 6 bases; nucleotides outside the gene matches: 6. The CDR3 sequence is 14 residues long.

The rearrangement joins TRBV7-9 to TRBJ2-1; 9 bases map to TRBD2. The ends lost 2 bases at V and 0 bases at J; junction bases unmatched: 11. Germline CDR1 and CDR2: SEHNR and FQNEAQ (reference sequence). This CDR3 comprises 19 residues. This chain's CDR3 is CASSLLFRGRGLSYNEQFF. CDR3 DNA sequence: TGTGCCAGCAGCTTATTATTTCGCGGGAGGGGGCTCTCCTACAATGAGCAGTTCTTC.

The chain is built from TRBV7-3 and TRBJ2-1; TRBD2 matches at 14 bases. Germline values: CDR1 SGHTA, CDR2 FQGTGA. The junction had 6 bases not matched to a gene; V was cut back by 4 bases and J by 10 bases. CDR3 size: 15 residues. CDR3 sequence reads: CASSSGLAGGSEQFF. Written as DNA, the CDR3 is TGTGCCAGCAGCTCCGGACTAGCGGGAGGCAGCGAGCAGTTCTTC.

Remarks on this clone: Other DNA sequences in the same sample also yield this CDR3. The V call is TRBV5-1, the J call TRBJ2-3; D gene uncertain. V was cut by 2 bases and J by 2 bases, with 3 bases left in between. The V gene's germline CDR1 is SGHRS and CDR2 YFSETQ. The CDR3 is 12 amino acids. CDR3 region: CASSFLTDTQYF. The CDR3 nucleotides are TGCGCCAGCAGCTTTCTCACAGATACGCAGTATTTT.

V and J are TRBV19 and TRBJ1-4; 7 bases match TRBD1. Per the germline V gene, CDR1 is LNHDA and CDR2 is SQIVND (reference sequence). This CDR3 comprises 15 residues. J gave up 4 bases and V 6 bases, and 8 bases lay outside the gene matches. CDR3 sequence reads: CASSHPGQINEKLFF. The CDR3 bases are TGTGCCAGTAGCCACCCGGGACAGATTAATGAAAAACTGTTTTTT.

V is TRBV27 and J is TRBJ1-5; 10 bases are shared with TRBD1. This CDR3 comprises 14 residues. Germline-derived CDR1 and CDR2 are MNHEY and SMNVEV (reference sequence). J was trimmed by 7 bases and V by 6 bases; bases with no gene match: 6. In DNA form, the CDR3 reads TGTGCCAGCAGGGGGGGACAGGGGTGGCAGCCCCAGCATTTT. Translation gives CASRGGQGWQPQHF.

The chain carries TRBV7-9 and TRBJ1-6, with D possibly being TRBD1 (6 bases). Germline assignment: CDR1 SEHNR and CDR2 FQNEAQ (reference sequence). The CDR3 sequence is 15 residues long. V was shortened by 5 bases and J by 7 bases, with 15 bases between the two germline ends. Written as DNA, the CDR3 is TGTGCCAGCAGCCTAAGGACAGACAGAAATTCACCCCTCCACTTT. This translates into CASSLRTDRNSPLHF.

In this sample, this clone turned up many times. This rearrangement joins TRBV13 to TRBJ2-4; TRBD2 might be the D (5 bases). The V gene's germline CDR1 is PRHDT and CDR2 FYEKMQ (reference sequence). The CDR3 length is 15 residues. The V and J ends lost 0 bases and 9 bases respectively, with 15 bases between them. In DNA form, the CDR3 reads TGTGCCAGCAGCTTAGGCCTAGGTCCTGAGGGCATTCAGTACTTC. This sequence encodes CASSLGLGPEGIQYF.

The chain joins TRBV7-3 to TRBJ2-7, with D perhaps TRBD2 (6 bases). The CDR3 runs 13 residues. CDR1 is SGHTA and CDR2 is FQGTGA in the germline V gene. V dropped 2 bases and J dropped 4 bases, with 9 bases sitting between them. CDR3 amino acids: CASSLGAGYEQYF. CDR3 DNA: TGTGCCAGCAGCTTAGGGGCGGGGTACGAGCAGTACTTC.

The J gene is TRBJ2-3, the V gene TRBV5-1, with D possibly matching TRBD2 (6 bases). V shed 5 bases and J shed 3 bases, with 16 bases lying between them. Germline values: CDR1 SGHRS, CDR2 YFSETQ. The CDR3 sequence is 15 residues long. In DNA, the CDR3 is TGCGCCAGCAGTACGGGAGCGCCGGGAACAGATACGCAGTATTTT. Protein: CASSTGAPGTDTQYF.

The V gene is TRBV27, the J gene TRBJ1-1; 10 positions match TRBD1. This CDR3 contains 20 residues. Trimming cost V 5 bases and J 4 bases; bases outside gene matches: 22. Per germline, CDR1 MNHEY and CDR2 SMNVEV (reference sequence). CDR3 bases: TGTGCCAGCAGTATCTTTCCCCTCCGGGGACAGGGGTGGGGAGGCACTGAAGCTTTCTTT. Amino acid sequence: CASSIFPLRGQGWGGTEAFF.

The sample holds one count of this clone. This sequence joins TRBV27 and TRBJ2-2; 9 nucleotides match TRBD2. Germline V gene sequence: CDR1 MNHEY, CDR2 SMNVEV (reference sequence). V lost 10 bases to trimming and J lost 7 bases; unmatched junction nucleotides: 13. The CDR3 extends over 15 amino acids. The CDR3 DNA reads TGTGCCACCAGGCCGGCGGGAGGGCCGCACGGGGAGCTGTTTTTT. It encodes CATRPAGGPHGELFF.

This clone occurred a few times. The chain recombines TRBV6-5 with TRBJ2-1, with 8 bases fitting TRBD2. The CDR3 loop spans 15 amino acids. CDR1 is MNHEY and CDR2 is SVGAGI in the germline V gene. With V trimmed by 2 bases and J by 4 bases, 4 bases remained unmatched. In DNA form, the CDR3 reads TGTGCCAGCAGTTACCCCCGGGAGGGGTACAATGAGCAGTTCTTC. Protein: CASSYPREGYNEQFF.

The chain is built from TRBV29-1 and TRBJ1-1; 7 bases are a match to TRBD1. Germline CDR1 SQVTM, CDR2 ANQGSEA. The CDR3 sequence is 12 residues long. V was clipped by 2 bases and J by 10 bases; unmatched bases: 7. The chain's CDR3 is CSVELQGVSAFF. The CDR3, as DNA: TGCAGCGTTGAACTCCAGGGGGTGTCAGCTTTCTTT.

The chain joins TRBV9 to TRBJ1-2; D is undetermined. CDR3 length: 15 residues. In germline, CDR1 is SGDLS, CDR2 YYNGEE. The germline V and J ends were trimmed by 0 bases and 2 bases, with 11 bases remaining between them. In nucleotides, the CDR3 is TGTGCCAGCAGCGTAGCGACGGCGGAAAACTATGGCTACACCTTC. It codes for CASSVATAENYGYTF. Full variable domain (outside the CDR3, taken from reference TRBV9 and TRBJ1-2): DSGVTQTPKHLITATGQRVTLRCSPRSGDLSVYWYQQSLDQGLQFLIQYYNGEERAKGNILERFSAQQFPDLHSELNLSSLELGDSALYFCASSVATAENYGYTFGSGTRLTVV.

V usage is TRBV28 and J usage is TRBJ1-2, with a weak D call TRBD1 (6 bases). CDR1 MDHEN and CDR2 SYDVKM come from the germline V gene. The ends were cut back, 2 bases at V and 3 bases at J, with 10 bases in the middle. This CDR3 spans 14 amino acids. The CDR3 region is CASSLPGTHYGYTF. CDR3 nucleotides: TGTGCCAGCAGTTTACCCGGGACACACTATGGCTACACCTTC.

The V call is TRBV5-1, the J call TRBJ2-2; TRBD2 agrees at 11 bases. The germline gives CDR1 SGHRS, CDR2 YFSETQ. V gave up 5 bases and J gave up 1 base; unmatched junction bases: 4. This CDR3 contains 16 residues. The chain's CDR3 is CASSTSGSRNTGELFF. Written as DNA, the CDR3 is TGCGCCAGCAGTACTAGCGGGAGTAGGAACACCGGGGAGCTGTTTTTT.

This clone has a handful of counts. The CDR3 region has the DNA TGTGCCAGTAGTATAGGAGGGACAGACACAGATACGCAGTATTTT. This translates into CASSIGGTDTDTQYF. J is TRBJ2-3 and V is TRBV19, with TRBD1 matching 7 bases. Germline CDR1 LNHDA, CDR2 SQIVND (reference sequence). The CDR3 runs to 15 residues. After removal of 1 base from V and 2 bases from J, the junction contained 3 bases not matched to a gene.

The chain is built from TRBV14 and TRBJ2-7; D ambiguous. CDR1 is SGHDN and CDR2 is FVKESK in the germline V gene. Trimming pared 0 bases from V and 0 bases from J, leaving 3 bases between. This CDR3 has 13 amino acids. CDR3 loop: CASSQDSSYEQYF. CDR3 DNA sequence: TGTGCCAGCAGCCAAGACAGCTCCTACGAGCAGTACTTC.

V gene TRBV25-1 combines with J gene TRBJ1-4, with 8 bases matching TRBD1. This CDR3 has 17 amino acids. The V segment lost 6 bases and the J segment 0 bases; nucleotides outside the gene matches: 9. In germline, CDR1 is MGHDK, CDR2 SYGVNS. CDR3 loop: CASRPGQETSTNEKLFF. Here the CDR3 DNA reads TGTGCCAGCAGACCGGGACAGGAGACGTCAACTAATGAAAAACTGTTTTTT.

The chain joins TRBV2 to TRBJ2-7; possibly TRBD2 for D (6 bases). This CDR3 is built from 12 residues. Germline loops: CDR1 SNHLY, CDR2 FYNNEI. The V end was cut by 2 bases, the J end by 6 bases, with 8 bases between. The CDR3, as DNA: TGTGCCAGCAGTGAACAGGGAGGCGAGCAGTACTTC. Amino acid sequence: CASSEQGGEQYF.

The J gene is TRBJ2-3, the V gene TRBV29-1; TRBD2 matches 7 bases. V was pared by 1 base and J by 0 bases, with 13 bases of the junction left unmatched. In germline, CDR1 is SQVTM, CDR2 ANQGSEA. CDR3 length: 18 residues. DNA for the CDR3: TGCAGCGTTGAAGTTCCCGCCTCGCCTAGCGGTAGCACAGATACGCAGTATTTT. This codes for CSVEVPASPSGSTDTQYF.